This TCR beta chain originates from a study of blood T cell repertoires in COVID-19. Study information: Donors in the United States, Italy and Spain gave samples during acute or convalescent COVID-19. In each case, the material was cDNA or gDNA derived from T cells, B-cell-depleted T cells, or PBMCs.

During active infection, Seattle patients enrolled and were then monitored through disease. In the study's own analysis: Reference gene primer amplification yielded estimated nucleated cell counts. Profiled with immunoSEQ multiplex PCR; TCRdb holds only in-frame clones, not every one. V and J calls and clone size are as listed in that table; D and trimming were resolved from the DNA. The sample has under 200,000 clones, approximately 91% seen once. The ends were cut back, 5 bases at V and 0 bases at J, with 20 bases in the middle. CDR1 is SEHNR, CDR2 FQNEAQ, per germline (reference sequence). This CDR3 is 18 amino acids long.

The chain uses TRBV7-9 and TRBJ2-4, with D maybe TRBD1 (6 bases). This clonotype was obtained from a man younger than 30 with COVID-19, enrolled during active disease. Sequencing was done on a sample of peripheral blood. The CDR3 coding sequence is TGTGCCAGCAGCCCCACCCGAGGGGGTAGCAGAGCCAAAAACATTCAGTACTTC. Amino acid sequence: CASSPTRGGSRAKNIQYF.